This TCR beta chain was recorded in a study of shared clonotypes between healthy human individuals. Findings and limits, study-wide: Clonotype sharing among donors was thought likely to change with sequencing depth.

About this clone: Antigen specificity is unknown.

Germline loops: CDR1 SQVTM, CDR2 ANQGSEA. The V and J ends lost 8 bases and 5 bases respectively, with 30 bases between them. This CDR3 region has 17 residues. The data were produced by immunoSEQ multiplex PCR, yet TCRdb's version contains in-frame clones alone and is incomplete. The sample contains approximately 2.3 million clones, 90% to 95% of which appear only once. Sequences were obtained from naive CD4+ T cells from PBMCs. Subset here: CD45RA+ positively selected. The origin of this receptor is a man between 18 and 35 years old in good health. Some clones in this sample may be carry-over from other donors' samples. The rearrangement joins TRBV29-1 to TRBJ1-1; D perhaps matches TRBD1 (5 bases). The CDR3 nucleotides are TGCAGCCCGGGTCTGCTGGGGCGCGGCGTTGGGGGGACTGAAGCTTTCTTT. Protein: CSPGLLGRGVGGTEAFF.